The T cell receptor (beta chain) described here comes from a study of PD-1 and CTLA-4 blockade in melanoma (dated by TCRdb to about 2021). For the wider study: The study compared how PD-1 blockade and CTLA-4 blockade affected the melanoma-reactive CD8 T cell response in patients with melanoma.

Comments on this clone: The target of this receptor is not known. The input lacks base qualities; no much larger clone sits a single base away.

Library preparation used the immunoSEQ multiplex PCR assay. The table comes from immuneACCESS by way of TCRdb, which keeps in-frame sequences with V and J called. Part of the clones is missing from these tables; in studies checked, under half for an unresolved V gene and the rest for unknown reasons. The sample data list 23,000 or so clones, and approximately 90% of these were observed just once. In total, the top ten clones hold 6.5% to 9% of the sample. Its CDR3 holds 11 amino acids, cysteine through phenylalanine. Of the read, only the CDR3 DNA is kept; its 33 bases are in frame from base 1. V is clipped by 8 bases and J by 1 base, and the sequence between their germline boundaries is 5 bases long.

The chain links TRBV12-3 or TRBV12-4 with TRBJ1-1, with the D gene call left open. The sample in question was CD8+ T cells from peripheral blood, obtained before anti-PD-1 treatment. The TCR originated in a human donor with melanoma. The nucleotide sequence reads as follows: TGTGCCAGCTCGGCGAACACTGAAGCTTTCTTT. This encodes CASSANTEAFF.